These 12 T cell receptor beta chains were sequenced from one sample in a study of T-cell reconstitution after alpha-beta-depleted transplantation in children. Researchers prepared the TCRbeta library using unique molecular identifiers, the study reports. TCRdb re-analysed the PCR reads in MiXCR, keeping a single row per CDR3 protein. The table shows around 200,000 distinct CDR3 sequences, with 7.5% to 9.5% occurring only once. The input for sequencing was PBMCs, mostly from graft donor cells, taken 360 days after TCRalphabeta/CD19-depleted stem cell transplant. All receptors come from a male patient under 10 years old who had a stem cell transplant for acute myeloid leukemia, so the T cells may come from the graft donor.

In its sample, this clonotype was seen many times. The chain carries TRBV6-2 or TRBV6-3 and TRBJ2-7; TRBD2 aligns across 11 bases. The CDR3 extends over 15 amino acids. Germline trimming cut 7 bases from V and 3 bases from J; bases unmatched to any gene: 8. Germline V lookup: CDR1 MNHEY, CDR2 SVGEGT. The CDR3 loop is CASTLGTSGLYEQYF. In DNA, the CDR3 is TGTGCCAGCACCCTCGGGACTAGCGGTCTCTACGAGCAGTACTTC.

This clonotype was counted between two and nine times. DNA of the CDR3: TGTGCCAGCGGGGCAGGCTCACCCCTCCACTTT. It translates to CASGAGSPLHF. The chain combines TRBV2 with TRBJ1-6; D might be TRBD1 (5 bases). V shed 8 bases and J shed 10 bases, with 9 bases lying between them. Germline CDR1 SNHLY, CDR2 FYNNEI. This CDR3 has 11 amino acids.

This clonotype has more than one count but fewer than ten. The chain has TRBV7-2 and TRBJ1-1; D might be TRBD1 (5 bases). Germline V CDR1 and CDR2: SGHTA, FQGNSA. Between the trimmed V and J ends, which lost 2 bases and 0 bases, there was a span of 10 bases. The CDR3 is made up of 15 amino acids. The CDR3 nucleotides are TGTGCCAGCAGCTTAACGTCAGGGCTGAACACTGAAGCTTTCTTT. It is translated as CASSLTSGLNTEAFF.

This clonotype was recorded at least ten times. The rearrangement links TRBV20-1 to TRBJ2-5; D tentatively fits TRBD1 or TRBD2 (5 bases each). This CDR3 contains 12 residues. Trimming took 6 bases from V and 5 from J, leaving 13 bases between them. Germline V CDR1 and CDR2: DFQATT, SNEGSKA (reference sequence). The CDR3 DNA sequence: TGCAGTGCCCGTGGGGGAGAGGAGACCCAGTACTTC. Residues: CSARGGEETQYF.

This clonotype was detected a few times. The CDR3 sequence: CASSLLHNEQFF. Here the CDR3 DNA reads TGTGCCAGCAGCCTTCTTCACAATGAGCAGTTCTTC. V is TRBV14 and J is TRBJ2-1; D ambiguous. This CDR3 spans 12 amino acids. V lost 4 bases and J lost 5, with 6 bases in between. In germline, CDR1 is SGHDN, CDR2 FVKESK.

The chain couples TRBV20-1 to TRBJ1-2; D is perhaps TRBD1 (5 bases). Looked up from germline, CDR1 is DFQATT and CDR2 is SNEGSKA (reference sequence). Trimming pared 2 bases from V and 2 bases from J, leaving 6 bases between. This CDR3 comprises 12 residues. CDR3 amino acids: CSARQGNYGYTF. DNA of the CDR3: TGCAGTGCTAGACAGGGAAACTATGGCTACACCTTC.

This clonotype appeared a few times. V gene TRBV5-1 combines with J gene TRBJ1-2; D may be TRBD1 (6 bases). V lost 3 bases, J lost 4 bases, and 19 bases lay in between. Germline V gives CDR1 SGHRS, CDR2 YFSETQ. The CDR3 has 16 amino acids. CDR3 protein: CASSSTGPGARYGYTF. The CDR3 coding sequence is TGCGCCAGCAGCTCCACGGGACCAGGGGCCCGCTATGGCTACACCTTC.

This clonotype was counted only a few times. The rearrangement uses TRBV7-9 and TRBJ1-1; TRBD1 aligns across 7 bases. The CDR3 length is 14 residues. The ends lost 2 bases at V and 4 bases at J; junction bases unmatched: 4. Per the germline V gene, CDR1 is SEHNR and CDR2 is FQNEAQ (reference sequence). CDR3: CASSLQSGGTEAFF. Here the CDR3 DNA reads TGTGCCAGCAGCTTACAATCAGGGGGCACTGAAGCTTTCTTT.

In DNA, the CDR3 is TGCGCCAGCAGCCAAGATGTAGGAAGGCGGGATAACGCTTTCTTC. Amino acid sequence: CASSQDVGRRDNAFF. The J gene is TRBJ2-1, the V gene TRBV4-3; possible D gene TRBD2, 6 bases. V was cut by 0 bases and J by 16 bases, with 22 bases left in between. CDR3 size: 15 residues. CDR1 and CDR2 from the germline V gene are LGHNA and YSLEER.

In this sample, this clonotype turned up many times. V gene TRBV12-3 or TRBV12-4 combines with J gene TRBJ2-3; 14 bases line up with TRBD2. The CDR3 is 15 residues long. J lost 4 bases, V lost 6 bases, and 3 bases had no gene match. The CDR3 DNA is TGTGCCAGCAGCCCGACTAGCGGGGGGGCAGATACGCAGTATTTT. Its translation is CASSPTSGGADTQYF.

This clonotype was found many times. The chain couples TRBV29-1 to TRBJ2-5; 12 positions agree with TRBD1. V lost 2 bases to trimming and J lost 5 bases; unmatched junction nucleotides: 6. Germline CDR1 and CDR2: SQVTM and ANQGSEA. The CDR3 totals 15 residues. The CDR3 sequence is CSVESGTGGVETQYF. CDR3 in DNA: TGCAGCGTTGAATCCGGGACAGGGGGCGTGGAGACCCAGTACTTC.

This clonotype showed up many times. The V gene is TRBV20-1, the J gene TRBJ2-2; 10 bases map to TRBD2. The CDR3 totals 15 residues. Germline CDR1 DFQATT, CDR2 SNEGSKA (reference sequence). The CDR3 protein is CRRGLAVGNTGELFF. In DNA form, the CDR3 reads TGCAGGAGAGGACTAGCGGTTGGCAACACCGGGGAGCTGTTTTTT.